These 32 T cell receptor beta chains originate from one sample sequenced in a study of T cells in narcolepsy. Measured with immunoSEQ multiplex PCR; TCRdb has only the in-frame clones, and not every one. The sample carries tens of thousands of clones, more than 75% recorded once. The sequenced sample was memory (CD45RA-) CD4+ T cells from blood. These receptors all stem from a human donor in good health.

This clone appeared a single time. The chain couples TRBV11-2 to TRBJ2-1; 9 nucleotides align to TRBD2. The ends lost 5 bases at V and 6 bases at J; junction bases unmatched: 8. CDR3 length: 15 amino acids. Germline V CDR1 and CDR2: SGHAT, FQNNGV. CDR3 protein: CASSKLAGDANEQFF. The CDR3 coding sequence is TGTGCCAGCAGCAAGTTAGCGGGAGATGCCAATGAGCAGTTCTTC.

DNA for the CDR3: TGTGCCAGCAGCCTAACTAGCGTGGGGAAAGATACGCAGTATTTT. It yields the protein CASSLTSVGKDTQYF. V and J are TRBV2 and TRBJ2-3; 7 bases fit TRBD2. CDR3 length: 15 residues. Germline V gene lookup returns CDR1 SNHLY and CDR2 FYNNEI. The V segment lost 6 bases and the J segment 5 bases; nucleotides outside the gene matches: 11.

The CDR3 coding sequence is TGTGCCAGCAGTTCCACGCAGGGGGGACGGGAAAAACTGTTTTTT. As protein: CASSSTQGGREKLFF. J is TRBJ1-4 and V is TRBV28; TRBD1 agrees at 7 bases. CDR1 and CDR2 (germline): MDHEN, SYDVKM. V lost 4 bases, J lost 8 bases, and 10 bases stayed unmatched. The length of the CDR3 is 15 residues.

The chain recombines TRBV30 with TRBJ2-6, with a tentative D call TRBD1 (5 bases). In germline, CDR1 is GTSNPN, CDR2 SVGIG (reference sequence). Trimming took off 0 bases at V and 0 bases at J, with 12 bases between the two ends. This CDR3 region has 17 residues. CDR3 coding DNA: TGTGCCTGGAGTGTACGCCAGGGCCTCTCTGGGGCCAACGTCCTGACTTTC. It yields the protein CAWSVRQGLSGANVLTF.

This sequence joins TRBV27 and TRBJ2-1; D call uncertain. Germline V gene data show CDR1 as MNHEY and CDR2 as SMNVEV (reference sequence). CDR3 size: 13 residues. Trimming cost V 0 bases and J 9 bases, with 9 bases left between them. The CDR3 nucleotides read TGTGCCAGCAGTTTATCTCAGACTGGTGAGCAGTTCTTC. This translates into CASSLSQTGEQFF.

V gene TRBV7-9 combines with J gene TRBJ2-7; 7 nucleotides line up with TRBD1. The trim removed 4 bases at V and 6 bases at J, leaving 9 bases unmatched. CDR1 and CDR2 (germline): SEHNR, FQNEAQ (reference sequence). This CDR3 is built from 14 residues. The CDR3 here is CASSYSPTGLEQYF. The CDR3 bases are TGTGCCAGCAGCTACTCCCCGACAGGGCTCGAGCAGTACTTC. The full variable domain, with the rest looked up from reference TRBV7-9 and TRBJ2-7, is DTGVSQNPRHKITKRGQNVTFRCDPISEHNRLYWYRQTLGQGPEFLTYFQNEAQLEKSRLLSDRFSAERPKGSFSTLEIQRTEQGDSAMYLCASSYSPTGLEQYFGPGTRLTVT.

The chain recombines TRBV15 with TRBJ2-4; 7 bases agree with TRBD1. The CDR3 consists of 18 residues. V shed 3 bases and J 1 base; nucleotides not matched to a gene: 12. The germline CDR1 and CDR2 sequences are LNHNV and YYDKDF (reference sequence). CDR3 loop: CATSSDRVYRWAKNIQYF. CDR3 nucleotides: TGTGCCACCAGCAGCGACAGGGTGTATCGGTGGGCCAAAAACATTCAGTACTTC. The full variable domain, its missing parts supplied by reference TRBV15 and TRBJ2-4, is DAMVIQNPRYQVTQFGKPVTLSCSQTLNHNVMYWYQQKSSQAPKLLFHYYDKDFNNEADTPDNFQSRRPNTSFCFLDIRSPGLGDTAMYLCATSSDRVYRWAKNIQYFGAGTRLSVL.

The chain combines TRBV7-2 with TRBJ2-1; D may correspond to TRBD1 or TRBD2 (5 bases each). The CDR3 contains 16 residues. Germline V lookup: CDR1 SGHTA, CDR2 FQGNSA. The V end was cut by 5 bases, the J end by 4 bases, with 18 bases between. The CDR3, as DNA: TGTGCCAGCAGCGCTTTACGGGACCCTCTGTACAATGAGCAGTTCTTC. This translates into CASSALRDPLYNEQFF.

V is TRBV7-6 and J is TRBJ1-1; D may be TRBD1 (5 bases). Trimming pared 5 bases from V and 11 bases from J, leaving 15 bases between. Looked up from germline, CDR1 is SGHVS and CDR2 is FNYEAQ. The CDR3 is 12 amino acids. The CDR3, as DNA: TGTGCCAGCAGCCCACAGGTGGGGCGGGCTTTCTTT. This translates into CASSPQVGRAFF.

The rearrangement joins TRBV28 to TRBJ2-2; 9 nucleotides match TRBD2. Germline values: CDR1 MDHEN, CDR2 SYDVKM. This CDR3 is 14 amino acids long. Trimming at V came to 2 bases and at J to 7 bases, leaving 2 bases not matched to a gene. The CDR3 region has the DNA TGTGCCAGCAGTTTACTACTAGCGGGCGGGGAGCTGTTTTTT. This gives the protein CASSLLLAGGELFF.

CDR3 coding DNA: TGTGCCTGGAGTGTAAGCAGGGGTGATGGCTACACCTTC. It is translated as CAWSVSRGDGYTF. The V gene is TRBV30, the J gene TRBJ1-2, with D possibly TRBD1 on 6 matching bases. The length of the CDR3 is 13 residues. In germline, CDR1 is GTSNPN, CDR2 SVGIG (reference sequence). Trimming took 0 bases from V and 6 from J, leaving 11 bases between them. The full variable domain, in which reference TRBV30 and TRBJ1-2 provide the parts outside the CDR3, is SQTIHQWPATLVQPVGSPLSLECTVEGTSNPNLYWYRQAAGRGLQLLFYSVGIGQISSEVPQNLSASRPQDRQFILSSKKLLLSDSGFYLCAWSVSRGDGYTFGSGTRLTVV.

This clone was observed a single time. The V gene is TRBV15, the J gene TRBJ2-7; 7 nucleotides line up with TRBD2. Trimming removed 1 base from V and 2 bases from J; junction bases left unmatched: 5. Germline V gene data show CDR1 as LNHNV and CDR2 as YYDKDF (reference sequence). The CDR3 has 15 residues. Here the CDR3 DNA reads TGTGCCACCAGCAGAGGGGGCGGGAGCCCCTACGAGCAGTACTTC. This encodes CATSRGGGSPYEQYF.

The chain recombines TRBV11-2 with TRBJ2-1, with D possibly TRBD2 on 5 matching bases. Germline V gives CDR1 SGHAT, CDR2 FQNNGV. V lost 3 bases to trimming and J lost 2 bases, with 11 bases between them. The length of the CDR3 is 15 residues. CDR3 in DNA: TGTGCCAGCAGCTTGAGCGGTAGGGCCTACAATGAGCAGTTCTTC. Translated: CASSLSGRAYNEQFF.

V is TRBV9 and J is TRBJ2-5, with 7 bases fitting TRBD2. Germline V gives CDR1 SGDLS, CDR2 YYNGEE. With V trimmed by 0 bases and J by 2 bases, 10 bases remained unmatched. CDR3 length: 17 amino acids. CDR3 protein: CASSVGLVAGLQETQYF. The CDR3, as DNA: TGTGCCAGCAGCGTAGGCCTTGTAGCGGGTCTACAAGAGACCCAGTACTTC.

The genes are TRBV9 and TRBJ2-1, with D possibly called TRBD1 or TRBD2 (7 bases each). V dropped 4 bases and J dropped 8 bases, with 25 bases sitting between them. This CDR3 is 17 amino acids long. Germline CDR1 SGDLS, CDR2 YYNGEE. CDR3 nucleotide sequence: TGTGCCAGCAGCCCCCGGGCGGGGGCCGAAGGGGGCGATGAGCAGTTCTTC. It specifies CASSPRAGAEGGDEQFF.

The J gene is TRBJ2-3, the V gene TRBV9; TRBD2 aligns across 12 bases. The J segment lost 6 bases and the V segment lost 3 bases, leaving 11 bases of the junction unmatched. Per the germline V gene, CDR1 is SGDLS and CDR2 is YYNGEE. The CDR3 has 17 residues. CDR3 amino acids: CASSATLTSGRGDTQYF. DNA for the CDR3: TGTGCCAGCAGCGCCACGTTGACTAGCGGGAGAGGTGATACGCAGTATTTT. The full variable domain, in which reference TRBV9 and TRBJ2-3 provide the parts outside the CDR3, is DSGVTQTPKHLITATGQRVTLRCSPRSGDLSVYWYQQSLDQGLQFLIQYYNGEERAKGNILERFSAQQFPDLHSELNLSSLELGDSALYFCASSATLTSGRGDTQYFGPGTRLTVL.

This chain's CDR3 is CASRAEGLGYNEQFF. The CDR3, as DNA: TGTGCCAGCAGAGCGGAGGGGTTAGGCTACAATGAGCAGTTCTTC. The rearrangement joins TRBV2 to TRBJ2-1, with a tentative D call TRBD2 (6 bases). The germline gives CDR1 SNHLY, CDR2 FYNNEI. The V end lost 6 bases, the J end lost 3 bases, and 15 bases lay between the germline ends. The CDR3 extends over 15 amino acids.

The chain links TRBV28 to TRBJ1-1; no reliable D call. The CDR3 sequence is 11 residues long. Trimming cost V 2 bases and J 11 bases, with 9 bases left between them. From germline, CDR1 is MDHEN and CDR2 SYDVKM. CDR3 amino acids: CASSLQFAAFF. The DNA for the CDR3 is TGTGCCAGCAGTTTACAATTTGCCGCTTTCTTT.

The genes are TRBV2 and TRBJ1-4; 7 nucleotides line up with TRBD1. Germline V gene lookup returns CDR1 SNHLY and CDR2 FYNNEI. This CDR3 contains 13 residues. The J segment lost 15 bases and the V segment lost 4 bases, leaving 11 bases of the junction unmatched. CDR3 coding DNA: TGTGCCAGCAGTGCGCAGGGGGGTGAGGAAGTGTTTTTT. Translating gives CASSAQGGEEVFF.

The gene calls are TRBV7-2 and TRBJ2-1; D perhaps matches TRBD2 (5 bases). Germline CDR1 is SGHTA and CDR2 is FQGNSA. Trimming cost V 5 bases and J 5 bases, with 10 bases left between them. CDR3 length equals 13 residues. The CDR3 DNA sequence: TGTGCCAGCAGCCAAACGCGGGACAATGAGCAGTTCTTC. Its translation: CASSQTRDNEQFF.

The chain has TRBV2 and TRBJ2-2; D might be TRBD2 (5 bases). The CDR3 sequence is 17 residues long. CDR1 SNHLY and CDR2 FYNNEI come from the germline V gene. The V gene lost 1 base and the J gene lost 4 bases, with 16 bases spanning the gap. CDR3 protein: CASSEVSLAGGTGELFF. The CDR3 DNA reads TGTGCCAGCAGTGAAGTATCGCTAGCCGGAGGCACCGGGGAGCTGTTTTTT. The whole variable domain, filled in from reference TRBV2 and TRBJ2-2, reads EPEVTQTPSHQVTQMGQEVILRCVPISNHLYFYWYRQILGQKVEFLVSFYNNEISEKSEIFDDQFSVERPDGSNFTLKIRSTKLEDSAMYFCASSEVSLAGGTGELFFGEGSRLTVL.

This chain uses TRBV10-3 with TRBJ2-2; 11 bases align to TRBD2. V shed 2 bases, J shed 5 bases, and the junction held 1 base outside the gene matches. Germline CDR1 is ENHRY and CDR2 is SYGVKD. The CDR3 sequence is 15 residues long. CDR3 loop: CAISERLAGTGELFF. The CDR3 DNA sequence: TGTGCCATCAGTGAGCGACTAGCGGGGACCGGGGAGCTGTTTTTT.

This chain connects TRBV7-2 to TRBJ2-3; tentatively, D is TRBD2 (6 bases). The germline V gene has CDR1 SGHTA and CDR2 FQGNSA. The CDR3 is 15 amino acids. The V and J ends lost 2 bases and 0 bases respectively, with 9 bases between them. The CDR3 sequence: CASSLNAGSTDTQYF. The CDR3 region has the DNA TGTGCCAGCAGCTTAAACGCGGGGAGCACAGATACGCAGTATTTT.

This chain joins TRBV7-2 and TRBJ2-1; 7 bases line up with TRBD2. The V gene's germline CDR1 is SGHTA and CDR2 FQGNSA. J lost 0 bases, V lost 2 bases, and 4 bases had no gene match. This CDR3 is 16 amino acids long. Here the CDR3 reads CASSLRGGVSYNEQFF. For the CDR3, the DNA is TGTGCCAGCAGCTTACGTGGGGGGGTCTCCTACAATGAGCAGTTCTTC.

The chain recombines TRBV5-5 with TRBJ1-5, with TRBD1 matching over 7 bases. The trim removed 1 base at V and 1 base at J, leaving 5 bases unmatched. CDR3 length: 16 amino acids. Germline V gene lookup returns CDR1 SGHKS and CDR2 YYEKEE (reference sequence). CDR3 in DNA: TGTGCCAGCAGCTTGCTCGGGACAGACAGCAATCAGCCCCAGCATTTT. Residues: CASSLLGTDSNQPQHF.

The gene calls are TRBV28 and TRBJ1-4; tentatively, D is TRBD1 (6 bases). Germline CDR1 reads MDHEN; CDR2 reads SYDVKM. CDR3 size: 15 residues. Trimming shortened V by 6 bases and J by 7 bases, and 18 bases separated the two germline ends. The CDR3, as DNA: TGTGCCAGCAGGTCCCAGGGGCTACTTGGTGAAAAACTGTTTTTT. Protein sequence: CASRSQGLLGEKLFF.

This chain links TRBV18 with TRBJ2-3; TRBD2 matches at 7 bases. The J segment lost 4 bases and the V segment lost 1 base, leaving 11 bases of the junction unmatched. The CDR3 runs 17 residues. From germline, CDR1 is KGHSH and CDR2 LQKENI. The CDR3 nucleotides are TGTGCCAGCTCACCACGTAAAGGCGGGAGCTACCCAGATACGCAGTATTTT. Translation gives CASSPRKGGSYPDTQYF.

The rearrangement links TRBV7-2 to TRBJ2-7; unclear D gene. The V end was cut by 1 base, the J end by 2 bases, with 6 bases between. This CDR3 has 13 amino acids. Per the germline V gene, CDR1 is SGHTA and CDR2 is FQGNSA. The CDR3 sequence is CASSLDFTYEQYF. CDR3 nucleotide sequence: TGTGCCAGCAGCTTAGATTTCACCTACGAGCAGTACTTC.

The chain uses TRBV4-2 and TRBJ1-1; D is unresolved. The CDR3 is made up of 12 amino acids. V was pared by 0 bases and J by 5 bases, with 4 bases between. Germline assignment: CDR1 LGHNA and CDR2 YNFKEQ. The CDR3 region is CASSQDRTEAFF. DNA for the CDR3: TGTGCCAGCAGCCAAGATCGGACTGAAGCTTTCTTT.

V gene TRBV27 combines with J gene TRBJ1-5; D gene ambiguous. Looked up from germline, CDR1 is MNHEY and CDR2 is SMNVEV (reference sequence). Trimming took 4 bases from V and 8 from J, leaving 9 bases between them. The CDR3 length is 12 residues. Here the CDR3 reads CASSSAGEPQHF. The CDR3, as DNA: TGTGCCAGCAGTTCCGCCGGGGAGCCCCAGCATTTT.

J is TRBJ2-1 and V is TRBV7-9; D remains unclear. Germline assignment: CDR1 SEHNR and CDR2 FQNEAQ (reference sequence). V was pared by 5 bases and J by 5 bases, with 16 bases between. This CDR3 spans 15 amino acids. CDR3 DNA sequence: TGTGCCAGCAGCCCCCCCCTCGGCTATCACAATGAGCAGTTCTTC. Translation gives CASSPPLGYHNEQFF.

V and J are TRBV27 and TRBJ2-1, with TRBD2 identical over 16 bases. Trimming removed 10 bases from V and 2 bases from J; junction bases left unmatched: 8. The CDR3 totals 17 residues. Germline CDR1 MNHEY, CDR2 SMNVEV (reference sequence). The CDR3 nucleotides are TGTGCCATCCCACCGGGACTAGCGGGGGGGACCTACAATGAGCAGTTCTTC. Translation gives CAIPPGLAGGTYNEQFF.